The next 32 T cell receptor beta chains were all read from a single sample in a study of cytomegalovirus exposure and HLA in healthy donors. Primers included in the PCR were 60 Vbeta and 13 Jbeta primers. Produced via immunoSEQ multiplex PCR; TCRdb's table is partial and in-frame only. The data hold approximately 180,000 clones, with around 81% observed a single time. The sample consisted of PBMCs. The receptors were sampled from a woman in her twenties or thirties in good health and CMV-seronegative.

The chain has TRBV28 and TRBJ2-7; 13 positions agree with TRBD2. Trimming cost V 6 bases and J 3 bases; bases outside gene matches: 8. The CDR3 is 16 residues long. The germline V gene has CDR1 MDHEN and CDR2 SYDVKM. The CDR3 bases are TGTGCCAGCAGACCGGGACTAGCGGGATCTCACTACGAGCAGTACTTC. Its translation is CASRPGLAGSHYEQYF.

CDR3 sequence reads: CASSPRAGGDNQPQHF. DNA for the CDR3: TGTGCCAGCAGCCCCAGAGCAGGGGGTGACAATCAGCCCCAGCATTTT. The chain joins TRBV9 to TRBJ1-5; TRBD1 matches at 7 bases. The V gene end was trimmed by 4 bases and the J gene end by 3 bases; junction bases not matched to a gene: 10. This CDR3 is 16 amino acids long. Germline V lookup: CDR1 SGDLS, CDR2 YYNGEE.

The chain couples TRBV25-1 to TRBJ1-2, with D perhaps matching TRBD1 (6 bases). The ends were cut back, 8 bases at V and 3 bases at J, with 25 bases in the middle. CDR3 length: 17 residues. Germline loops: CDR1 MGHDK, CDR2 SYGVNS. CDR3 nucleotide sequence: TGTGCCAGCCTAGGATCGGGGGCGGGGGGGCTGGACTATGGCTACACCTTC. It specifies CASLGSGAGGLDYGYTF.

The genes are TRBV7-2 and TRBJ1-5, with TRBD1 matching over 9 bases. Germline V gene data show CDR1 as SGHTA and CDR2 as FQGNSA. The length of the CDR3 is 16 residues. The junction had 8 bases not matched to a gene; V was cut back by 2 bases and J by 6 bases. The CDR3 loop is CASSLLQGALGQPQHF. The CDR3 bases are TGTGCCAGCAGCTTACTACAGGGGGCATTAGGTCAGCCCCAGCATTTT.

This rearrangement joins TRBV11-2 to TRBJ1-6; possibly TRBD1 for D (6 bases). The ends were cut back, 4 bases at V and 7 bases at J, with 20 bases in the middle. CDR3 size: 17 residues. Per germline, CDR1 SGHAT and CDR2 FQNNGV. The CDR3 DNA follows: TGTGCCAGCAGCTCGTTAGATACAGGGTTAGGGAATTCACCCCTCCACTTT. It translates to CASSSLDTGLGNSPLHF. Filled out from reference TRBV11-2 and TRBJ1-6, the complete variable domain reads EAGVAQSPRYKIIEKRQSVAFWCNPISGHATLYWYQQILGQGPKLLIQFQNNGVVDDSQLPKDRFSAERLKGVDSTLKIQPAKLEDSAVYLCASSSLDTGLGNSPLHFGNGTRLTVT.

This clone has more than one count but fewer than ten. The J gene is TRBJ1-4, the V gene TRBV6-6; TRBD1 matches at 7 bases. Germline trimming cut 4 bases from V and 7 bases from J; bases unmatched to any gene: 9. The CDR3 consists of 15 residues. The V gene's germline CDR1 is MNHNY and CDR2 SVGAGI (reference sequence). CDR3 amino acids: CASSSDRVGGEKLFF. The CDR3 bases are TGTGCCAGCAGTTCTGACAGGGTTGGGGGTGAAAAACTGTTTTTT.

The chain carries TRBV7-3 and TRBJ2-5; maybe TRBD1 (6 bases). Trimming removed 3 bases at V and 3 bases at J, with 11 bases between. This CDR3 has 14 residues. The germline CDR1 and CDR2 sequences are SGHTA and FQGTGA. The CDR3 region is CASSFTGQEETQYF. The CDR3 DNA reads TGTGCCAGCAGCTTCACAGGGCAGGAAGAGACCCAGTACTTC.

In its sample, this clone was seen once. The J gene is TRBJ2-1, the V gene TRBV27; the D is unclear. V was cut by 8 bases and J by 8 bases, with 4 bases left in between. This CDR3 has 9 residues. Germline CDR1 MNHEY, CDR2 SMNVEV (reference sequence). The CDR3 region is CASGYEQFF. In DNA, the CDR3 is TGTGCCAGCGGCTATGAGCAGTTCTTC.

The chain links TRBV5-1 to TRBJ1-1; TRBD1 matches at 7 bases. V dropped 3 bases and J dropped 1; count of bases not matched to a gene: 6. The CDR3 totals 15 residues. The germline CDR1 and CDR2 sequences are SGHRS and YFSETQ. The CDR3 loop reads CASSSTGAGNTEAFF. The CDR3 DNA sequence: TGCGCCAGCAGCTCAACAGGGGCTGGGAACACTGAAGCTTTCTTT.

The V call is TRBV19, the J call TRBJ1-5; 9 bases match TRBD1. V dropped 9 bases and J dropped 0; count of bases not matched to a gene: 9. Germline V gene data show CDR1 as LNHDA and CDR2 as SQIVND (reference sequence). This CDR3 is built from 16 residues. The CDR3 loop reads CASTGQGSYSNQPQHF. CDR3 DNA sequence: TGTGCCAGCACGGGACAGGGCTCCTATAGCAATCAGCCCCAGCATTTT. The whole variable domain, filled in from reference TRBV19 and TRBJ1-5, reads DGGITQSPKYLFRKEGQNVTLSCEQNLNHDAMYWYRQDPGQGLRLIYYSQIVNDFQKGDIAEGYSVSREKKESFPLTVTSAQKNPTAFYLCASTGQGSYSNQPQHFGDGTRLSIL.

CDR3 DNA sequence: TGTGCCAGCAGTTTCCTAGCGGGGAGAGATACGCAGTATTTT. Translating it yields CASSFLAGRDTQYF. J is TRBJ2-3 and V is TRBV27; 9 bases are a match to TRBD2. The germline gives CDR1 MNHEY, CDR2 SMNVEV (reference sequence). The CDR3 has 14 residues. V lost 3 bases and J lost 5; bases outside the gene matches: 3.

In this sample, this clone turned up a few times. The rearrangement links TRBV4-1 to TRBJ1-3, with D tentatively TRBD1 (6 bases). The CDR3 has 15 residues. V lost 4 bases and J lost 4, with 14 bases in between. From germline, CDR1 is MGHRA and CDR2 YSYEKL. The DNA for the CDR3 is TGCGCCAGCAGCCGGGGGCAGGGAAAGGGAAACACCATATATTTT. It is translated as CASSRGQGKGNTIYF.

The chain employs TRBV19 and TRBJ1-1, with D uncertain. Germline CDR1 and CDR2: LNHDA and SQIVND (reference sequence). With 1 base removed from V and 6 bases from J, the gap between germline ends came to 6 bases. The CDR3 extends over 12 amino acids. The CDR3 nucleotides are TGTGCCAGTAGTATAGGAACAGCTGAAGCTTTCTTT. As protein: CASSIGTAEAFF.

The gene calls are TRBV18 and TRBJ2-7; possible D gene TRBD1, 6 bases. The CDR3 runs to 19 residues. The germline gives CDR1 KGHSH, CDR2 LQKENI. V lost 3 bases, J lost 2 bases, and 26 bases lay in between. Written as DNA, the CDR3 is TGTGCCAGCTCACCGAGGTCAGGGGCCCCCTTTACCGTCCCCTACGAGCAGTACTTC. Protein sequence: CASSPRSGAPFTVPYEQYF.

The chain couples TRBV14 to TRBJ1-1; D remains unclear. Trimming removed 0 bases at V and 5 bases at J, with 7 bases between. CDR1 SGHDN and CDR2 FVKESK come from the germline V gene. The CDR3 covers 13 residues. The CDR3 protein is CASSQDLFTEAFF. The CDR3 nucleotides are TGTGCCAGCAGCCAAGATCTCTTTACTGAAGCTTTCTTT.

J is TRBJ2-7 and V is TRBV10-3, with D perhaps TRBD1 (6 bases). There are 12 residues in the CDR3. With 3 bases removed from V and 6 bases from J, the gap between germline ends came to 9 bases. Germline CDR1 ENHRY, CDR2 SYGVKD. This CDR3 reads CAISETGSEQYF. CDR3 in DNA: TGTGCCATCAGTGAAACAGGGAGCGAGCAGTACTTC.

A note on this clone: The same CDR3 also results from other DNA sequences found in this sample. The chain joins TRBV27 to TRBJ2-3; maybe TRBD1 (5 bases). With 2 bases removed from V and 0 bases from J, the gap between germline ends came to 6 bases. CDR1 is MNHEY, CDR2 SMNVEV, per germline (reference sequence). The CDR3 runs 14 residues. CDR3 amino acids: CASSLRGSTDTQYF. The CDR3 DNA reads TGTGCCAGCAGTTTAAGGGGAAGCACAGATACGCAGTATTTT.

This clone was found a few times. V gene TRBV15 combines with J gene TRBJ2-5; D ambiguous. The CDR3 sequence is 15 residues long. Trimming took 0 bases from V and 3 from J, leaving 11 bases between them. Germline loops: CDR1 LNHNV, CDR2 YYDKDF (reference sequence). The CDR3 DNA reads TGTGCCACCAGCAGAGATCCCACAGAAAAAGAGACCCAGTACTTC. This gives the protein CATSRDPTEKETQYF.

The J gene is TRBJ2-5, the V gene TRBV5-1, with a possible D match to TRBD1 (7 bases). This CDR3 spans 14 amino acids. Trimming left V 4 bases short and J 2 bases short, with 12 bases between. CDR1 and CDR2 (germline): SGHRS, YFSETQ. The CDR3 DNA is TGCGCCAGCAGCCGGGGGACAGCTCAAGAGACCCAGTACTTC. It translates to CASSRGTAQETQYF. Filled out from reference TRBV5-1 and TRBJ2-5, the complete variable domain reads KAGVTQTPRYLIKTRGQQVTLSCSPISGHRSVSWYQQTPGQGLQFLFEYFSETQRNKGNFPGRFSGRQFSNSRSEMNVSTLELGDSALYLCASSRGTAQETQYFGPGTRLLVL.

The V and J genes are TRBV7-2 and TRBJ1-3; TRBD1 is a possible D gene (5 bases). This CDR3 region has 16 residues. Germline loops: CDR1 SGHTA, CDR2 FQGNSA. Trimming pared 4 bases from V and 3 bases from J, leaving 16 bases between. The CDR3 bases are TGTGCCAGCAGCTCATCCGCCGGGGGGGTTGGAAACACCATATATTTT. Translation: CASSSSAGGVGNTIYF.

V gene TRBV6-5 combines with J gene TRBJ1-5; TRBD1 matches at 8 bases. Unmatched junction bases numbered 4, after V lost 4 bases and J lost 5 bases. Per germline, CDR1 MNHEY and CDR2 SVGAGI. CDR3 length: 14 amino acids. The CDR3 loop reads CASSSQTGDQPQHF. CDR3 DNA sequence: TGTGCCAGCAGTTCCCAGACAGGGGATCAGCCCCAGCATTTT.

This clone was observed a single time. The genes are TRBV7-9 and TRBJ2-7; TRBD1 matches at 8 bases. J lost 3 bases, V lost 6 bases, and 7 bases had no gene match. Germline V gene lookup returns CDR1 SEHNR and CDR2 FQNEAQ (reference sequence). The CDR3 has 14 amino acids. DNA for the CDR3: TGTGCCAGCAGAAGGGCAGGGGGCGACTACGAGCAGTACTTC. It translates to CASRRAGGDYEQYF.

The chain combines TRBV11-2 with TRBJ2-1; perhaps TRBD1 as D (6 bases). Germline CDR1 and CDR2: SGHAT and FQNNGV. V was cut by 0 bases and J by 12 bases, with 12 bases left in between. The CDR3 loop spans 13 amino acids. This CDR3 is CASSLDFGGLQFF. The CDR3 DNA reads TGTGCCAGCAGCTTAGATTTTGGGGGCTTGCAGTTCTTC.

The chain uses TRBV2 and TRBJ1-4; D gene unclear. Trimming pared 2 bases from V and 13 bases from J, leaving 14 bases between. This CDR3 is 13 amino acids long. Germline CDR1 reads SNHLY; CDR2 reads FYNNEI. CDR3 bases: TGTGCCAGCAGTGAATCCCTCGCGGGCAGACTGTTTTTT. Amino acid sequence: CASSESLAGRLFF.

The chain is built from TRBV4-3 and TRBJ1-3, with a possible D match to TRBD1 (6 bases). There are 17 residues in the CDR3. V lost 1 base, J lost 3 bases, and 16 bases lay in between. Germline-derived CDR1 and CDR2 are LGHNA and YSLEER. CDR3 region: CASSQGPVRGFGNTIYF. The CDR3 bases are TGCGCCAGCAGCCAAGGTCCTGTCAGGGGATTTGGAAACACCATATATTTT.

The V call is TRBV28, the J call TRBJ2-7; 12 bases align to TRBD1. V gave up 6 bases and J gave up 6 bases; unmatched junction bases: 6. The germline gives CDR1 MDHEN, CDR2 SYDVKM. The CDR3 consists of 14 residues. The CDR3 loop reads CASSRDRGRREQYF. In nucleotides, the CDR3 is TGTGCCAGCAGCCGGGACAGGGGGCGCCGCGAGCAGTACTTC.

The DNA of the CDR3 is TGTGCCAGCAGTGATAACGTCAGGGGCCCCTACGAGCAGTACTTC. This gives the protein CASSDNVRGPYEQYF. The rearrangement joins TRBV6-1 to TRBJ2-7, with D possibly being TRBD1 (6 bases). Germline loops: CDR1 MNHNS, CDR2 SASEGT. The V gene lost 3 bases and the J gene lost 2 bases, with 14 bases spanning the gap. The CDR3 totals 15 residues.

The chain carries TRBV7-2 and TRBJ2-2; 7 nucleotides line up with TRBD2. Germline values: CDR1 SGHTA, CDR2 FQGNSA. CDR3 length equals 15 residues. V lost 5 bases and J lost 6; bases outside the gene matches: 9. The CDR3 reads CASSRGSFDAGELFF. The CDR3, as DNA: TGTGCCAGCAGCCGCGGGAGCTTCGACGCCGGGGAGCTGTTTTTT.

This clone appeared a single time. The chain uses TRBV5-1 and TRBJ2-7; perhaps TRBD1 as D (5 bases). The length of the CDR3 is 15 residues. The germline gives CDR1 SGHRS, CDR2 YFSETQ. Trimming took off 0 bases at V and 1 base at J, with 11 bases between the two ends. The CDR3 protein is CASSLDRPSSYEQYF. In nucleotides, the CDR3 is TGCGCCAGCAGCTTGGACAGGCCCTCTTCCTACGAGCAGTACTTC.

The chain couples TRBV11-2 to TRBJ2-7, with 9 bases that match TRBD2. The CDR3 is 16 residues long. The V gene end was trimmed by 1 base and the J gene end by 3 bases; junction bases not matched to a gene: 7. The germline V gene encodes CDR1 SGHAT and CDR2 FQNNGV. The CDR3 is CASSLAASGVIYEQYF. Written as DNA, the CDR3 is TGTGCCAGCAGCTTAGCGGCTAGCGGGGTAATCTACGAGCAGTACTTC.

The chain uses TRBV7-7 and TRBJ2-5; TRBD1 aligns across 9 bases. The CDR3 consists of 14 residues. Germline V gene data show CDR1 as SSHAT and CDR2 as FNYEAQ (reference sequence). V was clipped by 4 bases and J by 1 base; unmatched bases: 1. The CDR3 nucleotides read TGTGCCAGCAGCTCGACAGGGGGCCAAGAGACCCAGTACTTC. It codes for CASSSTGGQETQYF.

A few counts support this clone. This chain connects TRBV10-3 to TRBJ1-2; 10 bases align to TRBD1. The V segment lost 3 bases and the J segment 4 bases; nucleotides outside the gene matches: 5. Looked up from germline, CDR1 is ENHRY and CDR2 is SYGVKD. The CDR3 is made up of 15 amino acids. CDR3 residues: CAISEPGQGLYGYTF. The CDR3 coding sequence is TGTGCCATCAGTGAACCGGGACAGGGGCTCTATGGCTACACCTTC.